In this sample, the clone carrying this T cell receptor (beta chain) turned up a few times. Its antigen remains unknown. The iRepertoire nested amplicon-rescue multiplex PCR amplified TCR alpha and beta CDR3s from RNA. Tissue mRNA or PBMC total RNA, roughly 95-400 ng, went into one-step reverse transcription and amplification. TCRdb passed the multiplex PCR reads through MiXCR, listing each CDR3 protein once. The table includes a few hundred thousand distinct CDR3 sequences, about 40% detected once. This sample was taken from a study of glioma-infiltrating T cells. Study details: Dexamethasone exposure before glioma surgery was limited to six or fewer days. General study points: Above-expected tissue-blood divergence occurred in all gliomas, most in low-grade ones.

This CDR3 region has 18 residues. Germline CDR1 SGHTA, CDR2 FQGNSA. The ends were cut back, 0 bases at V and 1 base at J, with 16 bases in the middle. Sequenced sample: glioma tissue, nonneoplastic brain tissue, or PBMCs (not recorded which). The gene calls are TRBV7-2 and TRBJ1-5; D gene uncertain. The receptor was derived from a human donor with low-grade glioma or glioblastoma, undergoing nonglioma brain surgery, or in good health (not recorded which). This CDR3 is CASSLAPLGSGSNQPQHF. The CDR3 coding sequence is TGTGCCAGCAGCTTAGCGCCTTTAGGGTCGGGGAGCAATCAGCCCCAGCATTTT. The variable domain in full, with the rest retrieved from reference TRBV7-2 and TRBJ1-5, is GAGVSQSPSNKVTEKGKDVELRCDPISGHTALYWYRQSLGQGLEFLIYFQGNSAPDKSGLPSDRFSAERTGGSVSTLTIQRTQQEDSAVYLCASSLAPLGSGSNQPQHFGDGTRLSIL.